The 31 T cell receptor beta chains below were found in one sample sequenced in a study of T cells in Graves' hyperthyroidism and ophthalmopathy. Amplification yielded TCR beta CDR3 regions, with RNA transcripts as the source. Researchers ran a first-round RT-PCR on the TCR CDR3 using the HTBI primer set. TCRdb independently ran MiXCR on the multiplex PCR reads; one entry per CDR3 protein. Of about 210,000 distinct CDR3 sequences in the sample, roughly 15% were seen once. The sequencing input was blood. Every receptor here comes from a man aged 45 to 65 with Graves' hyperthyroidism.

There are many counts of this clonotype. The V gene is TRBV15, the J gene TRBJ2-3; the D is unclear. CDR3 length: 13 amino acids. The ends were cut back, 4 bases at V and 0 bases at J, with 5 bases in the middle. Germline values: CDR1 LNHNV, CDR2 YYDKDF (reference sequence). The CDR3 spells CATSTYSTDTQYF. The CDR3 coding sequence is TGTGCCACCAGCACCTATAGCACAGATACGCAGTATTTT.

CDR3 coding DNA: TGTGCCAGCAGTGAAGCCCGGACAGGTTCTCGAGAGACCCAGTACTTC. Translation: CASSEARTGSRETQYF. The chain combines TRBV2 with TRBJ2-5, with 7 bases fitting TRBD1. The germline gives CDR1 SNHLY, CDR2 FYNNEI. With 0 bases clipped from V and 4 bases from J, the junction kept 8 bases outside the gene matches. The CDR3 is 16 residues long.

The chain has TRBV7-9 and TRBJ1-2, with TRBD1 matching over 7 bases. Trimming took 4 bases from V and 5 from J; bases not matched to a gene: 7. Germline CDR1 and CDR2: SEHNR and FQNEAQ (reference sequence). The CDR3 consists of 14 residues. CDR3 in DNA: TGTGCCAGCAGCTCCACAGGGGCTGGGTATGGCTACACCTTC. Amino acids: CASSSTGAGYGYTF.

There are a few counts of this clonotype. This may be a read error: a much more frequent sequence differs by one nucleotide. The chain has TRBV12-3 or TRBV12-4 and TRBJ1-1; D is possibly TRBD1 (5 bases). The length of the CDR3 is 14 residues. The DNA for the CDR3 is TGTGCCAGCAGGTTTGGGAGGGCGGACACTGGAGCTTTCTTT. Translating it yields CASRFGRADTGAFF.

Ten or more counts support this clonotype. The rearrangement uses TRBV6-1 and TRBJ2-2; the match to TRBD2 covers 8 bases. The CDR3 is 17 residues long. V dropped 7 bases and J dropped 4; count of bases not matched to a gene: 14. Germline lookup yields CDR1 MNHNS and CDR2 SASEGT. CDR3 in DNA: TGTGCCAGCACCTCTCGGGGGGGCAGTGGAGGCACCGGGGAGCTGTTTTTT. Translating gives CASTSRGGSGGTGELFF.

Only a few counts were recorded for this clonotype. The J gene is TRBJ1-1, the V gene TRBV9; D is unresolved. V was cut by 4 bases and J by 5 bases, with 15 bases left in between. Germline V gene lookup returns CDR1 SGDLS and CDR2 YYNGEE. The CDR3 loop spans 14 amino acids. For the CDR3, the DNA is TGTGCCAGCAGCATAGTAGGGTGTCGGACTGAAGCTTTCTTT. It translates to CASSIVGCRTEAFF.

In this sample, this clonotype turned up many times. The chain combines TRBV2 with TRBJ1-1; unclear D gene. V was pared by 6 bases and J by 1 base, with 9 bases between. CDR1 SNHLY and CDR2 FYNNEI come from the germline V gene. This CDR3 comprises 13 residues. Here the CDR3 reads CASSQQPNTEAFF. The CDR3 bases are TGTGCCAGCAGCCAACAGCCGAACACTGAAGCTTTCTTT.

In its sample, this clonotype was seen many times. V is TRBV19 and J is TRBJ2-7, with 15 bases lining up with TRBD2. Trimming at V came to 4 bases and at J to 2 bases, leaving 9 bases not matched to a gene. Germline CDR1 reads LNHDA; CDR2 reads SQIVND (reference sequence). This CDR3 comprises 18 residues. CDR3 bases: TGTGCCAGTAGTAGCAAGGGACTAGCGGGAGGCGACCCCTACGAGCAGTACTTC. Its protein is CASSSKGLAGGDPYEQYF.

The table lists this clonotype with many counts. J is TRBJ2-3 and V is TRBV14; D not resolved. Germline CDR1 reads SGHDN; CDR2 reads FVKESK. V lost 1 base, J lost 4 bases, and 12 bases lay in between. The CDR3 length is 15 residues. The CDR3 bases are TGTGCCAGCAGCCAAGGAAGCTACGGTGCAGATACGCAGTATTTT. Translating it yields CASSQGSYGADTQYF.

The chain couples TRBV2 to TRBJ2-7; 12 positions match TRBD2. The CDR3 runs to 15 residues. V was clipped by 3 bases and J by 2 bases; unmatched bases: 2. Germline V CDR1 and CDR2: SNHLY, FYNNEI. The CDR3 reads CASSDGLAGTYEQYF. CDR3 coding DNA: TGTGCCAGCAGTGACGGACTAGCGGGAACCTACGAGCAGTACTTC. The whole variable domain, filled in from reference TRBV2 and TRBJ2-7, reads EPEVTQTPSHQVTQMGQEVILRCVPISNHLYFYWYRQILGQKVEFLVSFYNNEISEKSEIFDDQFSVERPDGSNFTLKIRSTKLEDSAMYFCASSDGLAGTYEQYFGPGTRLTVT.

This clonotype was detected ten times or more. This chain joins TRBV2 and TRBJ2-4; 7 bases fit TRBD2. CDR3 length: 17 residues. Germline lookup yields CDR1 SNHLY and CDR2 FYNNEI. The V gene end was trimmed by 3 bases and the J gene end by 1 base; junction bases not matched to a gene: 9. CDR3: CASSDEGGFLAKNIQYF. The CDR3 nucleotides are TGTGCCAGCAGTGACGAGGGAGGGTTCCTGGCCAAAAACATTCAGTACTTC.

This clonotype was seen only once. One base away lies a much larger clone, so this may be a sequencing read error. The chain carries TRBV10-2 and TRBJ2-7, with TRBD1 matching 7 bases. Looked up from germline, CDR1 is WSHSY and CDR2 is SAAADI. The CDR3 spans 14 residues. CDR3 in DNA: TGCGCCAGCAGTATACAGGGGCCCCTCTACGGGCAGTACTTC. Its translation: CASSIQGPLYGQYF.

This clonotype was counted only a few times. V and J are TRBV7-9 and TRBJ1-3, with a possible D match to TRBD1 (5 bases). Trimming shortened V by 8 bases and J by 0 bases, and 8 bases separated the two germline ends. Germline V gives CDR1 SEHNR, CDR2 FQNEAQ (reference sequence). CDR3 size: 13 residues. The CDR3 nucleotides are TGTGCCAGCGGGGGTTCCTCTGGAAACACCATATATTTT. It codes for CASGGSSGNTIYF.

The genes are TRBV5-8 and TRBJ2-5; 10 positions agree with TRBD2. Germline lookup yields CDR1 SGHTS and CDR2 YDEGEE. This CDR3 is built from 19 residues. The ends lost 4 bases at V and 5 bases at J; junction bases unmatched: 20. As DNA, the CDR3 is TGTGCCAGCAGCCAACGGTGGATGCTAGCGGGAGTTCGGGGGGAGACCCAGTACTTC. Translating it yields CASSQRWMLAGVRGETQYF.

This clonotype was detected ten times or more. J is TRBJ2-1 and V is TRBV7-9, with 12 bases lining up with TRBD2. Germline CDR1 and CDR2: SEHNR and FQNEAQ (reference sequence). This CDR3 has 17 amino acids. With V trimmed by 2 bases and J by 1 base, 3 bases remained unmatched. CDR3 nucleotides: TGTGCCAGCAGCTTAAAGGGACTAGCGGGTTCCTACAATGAGCAGTTCTTC. This gives the protein CASSLKGLAGSYNEQFF.

This clonotype was found a few times. The chain combines TRBV5-1 with TRBJ1-4, with 8 positions matching TRBD1. The length of the CDR3 is 15 residues. Germline V gene sequence: CDR1 SGHRS, CDR2 YFSETQ. The ends lost 4 bases at V and 4 bases at J; junction bases unmatched: 6. The CDR3 is CASSLGQGLNEKLFF. The CDR3 DNA reads as TGCGCCAGCAGCCTCGGACAGGGCCTTAATGAAAAACTGTTTTTT.

This clonotype was found many times. The chain has TRBV6-1 and TRBJ1-2; TRBD1 matches at 8 bases. The CDR3 contains 13 residues. The J segment lost 7 bases and the V segment lost 6 bases, leaving 7 bases of the junction unmatched. The V gene's germline CDR1 is MNHNS and CDR2 SASEGT. The CDR3 is CASSDRGLRGYTF. The CDR3 DNA reads TGTGCCAGCAGCGACAGGGGTCTGCGTGGCTACACCTTC.

The chain couples TRBV5-1 to TRBJ2-2; D remains unclear. The CDR3 loop spans 15 amino acids. Germline lookup yields CDR1 SGHRS and CDR2 YFSETQ. Deletions cut 0 bases from V and 2 bases from J, with 8 bases between. CDR3 DNA sequence: TGCGCCAGCAGCTTGGATACAGCTAACACCGGGGAGCTGTTTTTT. Amino acid sequence: CASSLDTANTGELFF.

There are a few counts of this clonotype. CDR3 bases: TGTGCCAGCAGCGGTTTCGACGGGCGGACCCACTTT. Amino acid sequence: CASSGFDGRTHF. The rearrangement links TRBV6-1 to TRBJ1-6; D is undetermined. Germline V gives CDR1 MNHNS, CDR2 SASEGT. The CDR3 spans 12 residues. The ends were cut back, 6 bases at V and 18 bases at J, with 18 bases in the middle.

This clonotype appeared many times. The genes are TRBV5-1 and TRBJ2-2, with 7 bases identical to TRBD1. The germline V gene has CDR1 SGHRS and CDR2 YFSETQ. CDR3 length: 14 amino acids. Trimming cost V 7 bases and J 3 bases; bases outside gene matches: 6. The CDR3 DNA is TGCGCCAGCGGGAAGGGGGCGGACACCGGGGAGCTGTTTTTT. It translates to CASGKGADTGELFF. The full variable domain, its missing parts supplied by reference TRBV5-1 and TRBJ2-2, is KAGVTQTPRYLIKTRGQQVTLSCSPISGHRSVSWYQQTPGQGLQFLFEYFSETQRNKGNFPGRFSGRQFSNSRSEMNVSTLELGDSALYLCASGKGADTGELFFGEGSRLTVL.

This clonotype came up many times. V usage is TRBV6-2 or TRBV6-3 and J usage is TRBJ2-7; the match to TRBD2 covers 10 bases. Germline CDR1 and CDR2: MNHEY and SVGEGT. The CDR3 has 18 residues. V dropped 7 bases and J dropped 1; count of bases not matched to a gene: 16. The CDR3 loop is CASKPTVGSGRVSYEQYF. In nucleotides, the CDR3 is TGTGCCAGCAAACCCACCGTCGGGAGCGGGAGGGTTTCCTACGAGCAGTACTTC.

This clonotype was seen many times. The chain couples TRBV20-1 to TRBJ2-7; D is tentatively TRBD1 or TRBD2 (5 bases each). The CDR3 length is 16 residues. V lost 6 bases, J lost 2 bases, and 23 bases lay in between. Germline V gene lookup returns CDR1 DFQATT and CDR2 SNEGSKA (reference sequence). The CDR3 nucleotides read TGCAGTGCCACGGACCCGACCCGGGGCGCTCCCTACGAGCAGTACTTC. Translation gives CSATDPTRGAPYEQYF.

This clonotype was detected many times. J is TRBJ2-1 and V is TRBV11-2; the match to TRBD1 covers 7 bases. The CDR3 totals 14 residues. Germline CDR1 is SGHAT and CDR2 is FQNNGV. With 5 bases clipped from V and 6 bases from J, the junction kept 7 bases outside the gene matches. CDR3 in DNA: TGTGCCAGCAGCAAACCGGGACAGTTCAATGAGCAGTTCTTC. Residues: CASSKPGQFNEQFF.

This clonotype was counted many times. V and J are TRBV7-4 and TRBJ2-7; tentatively, D is TRBD1 (5 bases). The germline gives CDR1 SGHVT, CDR2 SQSDAQ. Deletions cut 4 bases from V and 1 base from J, with 14 bases between. The CDR3 has 15 residues. CDR3 protein: CASSYGAGLSYEQYF. For the CDR3, the DNA is TGTGCCAGCAGCTACGGAGCAGGGTTATCCTACGAGCAGTACTTC.

This clonotype was counted ten times or more. The chain couples TRBV11-2 to TRBJ2-5, with 7 bases identical to TRBD1. The junction had 9 bases not matched to a gene; V was cut back by 3 bases and J by 5 bases. Germline V gives CDR1 SGHAT, CDR2 FQNNGV. CDR3 length: 15 residues. CDR3 region: CASSLGKGALETQYF. The DNA for the CDR3 is TGTGCCAGCAGCTTGGGCAAGGGGGCTCTGGAGACCCAGTACTTC.

The chain is built from TRBV5-6 and TRBJ1-2; TRBD1 aligns across 8 bases. The V and J ends lost 4 bases and 2 bases, in that order; junction bases with no gene match: 13. Germline lookup yields CDR1 SGHDT and CDR2 YYEEEE. CDR3 length: 17 amino acids. The CDR3 DNA reads as TGTGCCAGCAGCGCTGGGACAGGACAAAGACAAAACTATGGCTACACCTTC. Protein sequence: CASSAGTGQRQNYGYTF.

This clonotype was recorded at least ten times. CDR3 sequence reads: CASSPGQKLFF. In DNA form, the CDR3 reads TGTGCCAGCAGTCCTGGACAGAAACTGTTTTTT. The chain recombines TRBV12-3 or TRBV12-4 with TRBJ1-4, with D perhaps matching TRBD1 (6 bases). V was cut by 5 bases and J by 11 bases, with 9 bases left in between. The CDR3 runs 11 residues.

In its sample, this clonotype was seen many times. DNA for the CDR3: TGTGCCAGCAAGACGGACGTTAACACCGGGGAGCTGTTTTTT. This gives the protein CASKTDVNTGELFF. The rearrangement links TRBV2 to TRBJ2-2; D remains ambiguous. Looked up from germline, CDR1 is SNHLY and CDR2 is FYNNEI. Trimming pared 7 bases from V and 2 bases from J, leaving 11 bases between. The CDR3 covers 14 residues. The full variable domain, rest sourced from reference TRBV2 and TRBJ2-2, is EPEVTQTPSHQVTQMGQEVILRCVPISNHLYFYWYRQILGQKVEFLVSFYNNEISEKSEIFDDQFSVERPDGSNFTLKIRSTKLEDSAMYFCASKTDVNTGELFFGEGSRLTVL.

The V call is TRBV3-1, the J call TRBJ1-1, with D hard to call. From germline, CDR1 is LGHDT and CDR2 YNNKEL (reference sequence). The CDR3 sequence is 14 residues long. Trimming removed 0 bases from V and 8 bases from J, with 13 bases in between. DNA of the CDR3: TGTGCCAGCAGCCAAGAACATGAGGCACCCGAAGCTTTCTTT. Translation gives CASSQEHEAPEAFF. Full variable domain (outside the CDR3, taken from reference TRBV3-1 and TRBJ1-1): DTAVSQTPKYLVTQMGNDKSIKCEQNLGHDTMYWYKQDSKKFLKIMFSYNNKELIINETVPNRFSPKSPDKAHLNLHINSLELGDSAVYFCASSQEHEAPEAFFGQGTRLTVV.

V and J are TRBV4-1 and TRBJ1-2; D may be TRBD1 (5 bases). Germline V gives CDR1 MGHRA, CDR2 YSYEKL. This CDR3 is 15 amino acids long. Trimming left V 0 bases short and J 6 bases short, with 14 bases between. CDR3 sequence (DNA): TGCGCCAGCAGCCAAGACCCGGGGGTCGGGCATGGCTACACCTTC. Its translation: CASSQDPGVGHGYTF.

In its sample, this clonotype was seen a few times. CDR3 coding DNA: TGCAGTGCTAGGCCGTGGGAGGGGGCAGATACGCAGTATTTT. It yields the protein CSARPWEGADTQYF. The J gene is TRBJ2-3, the V gene TRBV20-1; a possible D gene is TRBD2 (7 bases). V was clipped by 3 bases and J by 4 bases, with 14 bases between them. This CDR3 contains 14 residues. Germline V gene sequence: CDR1 DFQATT, CDR2 SNEGSKA (reference sequence).